The clone carrying this TCR beta chain has a handful of counts. Antigen: not known. Relative to the germline gene, one junction end is altered; a read error may explain this. The TCR beta cDNA libraries contained unique molecular identifiers. TCRdb reprocessed the PCR reads with MiXCR, giving one entry per CDR3 protein. The sample has a few hundred thousand distinct CDR3 sequences, about a third seen once. Germline CDR1 and CDR2: SSHAT and FNYEAQ (reference sequence). This CDR3 has 13 residues. This specimen comes from a study of post-analysis software for immune sequencing data. Points from the study as a whole: Relative to controls, patients with multiple sclerosis showed significantly lower normalized Chao1 diversity. In patients, 4 to 6 TRBV segments were more frequent than in controls, with TRBV5-6, TRBV5-1 and TRBV20-1 among them.

Sequences were obtained from blood. The chain joins TRBV7-7 to TRBJ2-1; D possibly corresponds to TRBD2 (5 bases). The source of this sequence is a girl between 5 and 17 years old with multiple sclerosis. The CDR3 coding sequence is TGTGCTAGCAGCTCGAACCGGGGTGGAGAGCAGTTCTTC. Its protein product is CASSSNRGGEQFF.